This entry describes one TCR beta chain. Its specificity is not known. The CDR3 is 13 amino acids. Germline loops: CDR1 GTSNPN, CDR2 SVGIG (reference sequence). The source of the sample is a study of monozygotic twins with inflammatory bowel disease. Amplification of TCRalpha and TCRbeta cDNA involved two nested PCRs that ran for about 15 and 9 cycles. After re-calling the 5' RACE reads, TCRdb lists one entry per CDR3 protein, DNA absent. Its listing shows 150,000 to 200,000 distinct CDR3 sequences. Study-wide results and limits: IBD patients shared fewer clonotypes with other individuals than healthy twins, especially patients with disease activity signs.

The receptor was isolated from a human donor with ulcerative colitis or Crohn's disease, or a healthy co-twin of an affected twin (not recorded which). The sequenced material came from blood. The chain combines TRBV30 with TRBJ2-2. CDR3 in amino acids: CAWRVTNTGELFF.